Following are 3 T cell receptor beta chains from one sample sequenced in a study of T cell responses to AZD1222 COVID-19 vaccine. This table comes from immunoSEQ multiplex PCR, and its TCRdb copy is limited to in-frame clones, with some not included. The sample includes about 67,000 clones, 80% to 90% of them seen just once. The input for sequencing was peripheral blood, taken 28 days after the second AZD1222 dose. These receptors all stem from an adult who received the AZD1222 COVID-19 vaccine.

CDR3 in DNA: TGTGCCAGCAGCTTAGAGGGCGTGGGGAACACTGAAGCTTTCTTT. As protein: CASSLEGVGNTEAFF. The chain carries TRBV7-6 and TRBJ1-1, with no clear D. Trimming cost V 1 base and J 1 base, with 10 bases left between them. CDR3 length: 15 amino acids. In germline, CDR1 is SGHVS, CDR2 FNYEAQ.

The gene calls are TRBV18 and TRBJ2-3; no definite D call. This CDR3 comprises 13 residues. Germline V lookup: CDR1 KGHSH, CDR2 LQKENI. Trimming pared 6 bases from V and 2 bases from J, leaving 9 bases between. For the CDR3, the DNA is TGTGCCAGCTCCGGTGGAGACACAGATACGCAGTATTTT. This codes for CASSGGDTDTQYF.

This clone was counted only a few times. This chain connects TRBV6-5 to TRBJ1-1; no reliable D call. Per germline, CDR1 MNHEY and CDR2 SVGAGI. The CDR3 runs to 15 residues. The V gene lost 2 bases and the J gene lost 1 base, with 11 bases spanning the gap. The CDR3 sequence: CASSYAWDSNTEAFF. The CDR3 DNA sequence: TGTGCCAGCAGTTACGCGTGGGATTCGAACACTGAAGCTTTCTTT.